This T cell receptor beta chain emerged from a study of T cell clonality in common variable immunodeficiency. Study results and limitations: Patient heterogeneity in the CVID cohort limited correlations between repertoire features and clinical complications.

Sequenced by immunoSEQ multiplex PCR; TCRdb stores in-frame clones only, minus some. The table lists roughly 52,000 clones, with no singletons. The CDR3 has 15 amino acids. V shed 3 bases, J shed 7 bases, and the junction held 9 bases outside the gene matches. Remarks on this clone: Its antigen remains unidentified. The sequence runs out 3 residues before the end of the CDR3; the remainder is reconstructed from the germline J gene.

Blood samples were heparinized, roughly 5 to 9 ml per donor. Sequenced sample: peripheral blood mononuclear cells. The rearrangement uses TRBV23-1 and TRBJ1-5, with 7 bases that match TRBD1. TRBV23-1 is an ORF, with its function uncertain. This clonotype was sampled from a person between 18 and 69 years old in good health. The CDR3 is CASSHLQGMGQPQHF. The DNA read from the CDR3 is TGCGCCAGCAGTCACCTACAGGGGATGGGGCAGCCC.